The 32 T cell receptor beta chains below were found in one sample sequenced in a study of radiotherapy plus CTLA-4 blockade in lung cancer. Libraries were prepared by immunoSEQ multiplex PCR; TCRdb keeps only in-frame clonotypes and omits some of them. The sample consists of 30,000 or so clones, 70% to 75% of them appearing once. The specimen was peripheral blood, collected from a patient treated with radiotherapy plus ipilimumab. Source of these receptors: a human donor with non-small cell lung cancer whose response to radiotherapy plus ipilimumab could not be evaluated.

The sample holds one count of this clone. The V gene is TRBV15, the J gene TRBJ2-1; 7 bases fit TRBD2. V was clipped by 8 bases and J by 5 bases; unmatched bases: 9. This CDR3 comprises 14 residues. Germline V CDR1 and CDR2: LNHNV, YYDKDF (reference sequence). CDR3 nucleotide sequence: TGTGCCACCCTACCAACTAGCGCGCACAATGAGCAGTTCTTC. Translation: CATLPTSAHNEQFF.

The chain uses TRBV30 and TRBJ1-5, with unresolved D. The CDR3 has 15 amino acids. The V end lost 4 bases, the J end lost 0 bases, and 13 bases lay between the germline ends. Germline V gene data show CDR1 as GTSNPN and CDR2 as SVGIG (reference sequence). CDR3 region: CAWTPDGLSNQPQHF. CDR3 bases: TGTGCCTGGACCCCGGACGGACTTAGCAATCAGCCCCAGCATTTT.

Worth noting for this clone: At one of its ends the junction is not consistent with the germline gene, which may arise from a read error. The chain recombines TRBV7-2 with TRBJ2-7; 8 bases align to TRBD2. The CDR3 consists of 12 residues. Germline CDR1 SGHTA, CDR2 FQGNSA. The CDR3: CASRLSGGRQHF. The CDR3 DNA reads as TGTGCCAGCAGGTTAAGCGGGGGCCGGCAGCACTTC.

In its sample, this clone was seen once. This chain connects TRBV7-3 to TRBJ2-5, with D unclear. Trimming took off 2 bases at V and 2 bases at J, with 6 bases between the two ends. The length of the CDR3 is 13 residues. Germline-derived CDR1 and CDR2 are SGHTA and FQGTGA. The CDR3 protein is CASSLGMQETQYF. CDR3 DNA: TGTGCCAGCAGCTTAGGCATGCAAGAGACCCAGTACTTC.

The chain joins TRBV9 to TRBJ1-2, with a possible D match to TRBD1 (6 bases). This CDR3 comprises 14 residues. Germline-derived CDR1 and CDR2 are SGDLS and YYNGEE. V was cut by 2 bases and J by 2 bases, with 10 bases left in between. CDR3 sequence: CASSVDRVNYGYTF. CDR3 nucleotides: TGTGCCAGCAGCGTGGACAGAGTCAACTATGGCTACACCTTC.

For the CDR3, the DNA is TGTGCCAGCAGTTTATCGGCAGGGGCAAATACGCAGTATTTT. This sequence encodes CASSLSAGANTQYF. The chain joins TRBV27 to TRBJ2-3; possible D gene TRBD1, 6 bases. The V gene lost 0 bases and the J gene lost 7 bases, with 11 bases spanning the gap. The CDR3 runs to 14 residues. Germline V gives CDR1 MNHEY, CDR2 SMNVEV (reference sequence).

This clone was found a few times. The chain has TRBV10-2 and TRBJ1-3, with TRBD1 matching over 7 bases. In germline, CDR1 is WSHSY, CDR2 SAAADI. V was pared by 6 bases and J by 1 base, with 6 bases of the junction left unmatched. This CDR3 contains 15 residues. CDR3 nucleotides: TGCGCCAGCAGGGGAGTGACAGGGTCTGGAAACACCATATATTTT. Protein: CASRGVTGSGNTIYF.

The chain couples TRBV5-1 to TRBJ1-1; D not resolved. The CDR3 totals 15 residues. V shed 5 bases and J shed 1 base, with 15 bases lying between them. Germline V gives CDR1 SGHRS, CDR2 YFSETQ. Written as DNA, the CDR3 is TGCGCCAGCAGTTTTGCTCAGGCCTCGAACACTGAAGCTTTCTTT. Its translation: CASSFAQASNTEAFF.

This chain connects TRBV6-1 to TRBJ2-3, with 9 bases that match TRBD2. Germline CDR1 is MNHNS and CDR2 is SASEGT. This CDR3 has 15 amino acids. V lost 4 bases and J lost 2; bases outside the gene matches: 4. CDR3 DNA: TGTGCCAGCAGTGGAGCTAGCGGGATCACAGATACGCAGTATTTT. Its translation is CASSGASGITDTQYF.

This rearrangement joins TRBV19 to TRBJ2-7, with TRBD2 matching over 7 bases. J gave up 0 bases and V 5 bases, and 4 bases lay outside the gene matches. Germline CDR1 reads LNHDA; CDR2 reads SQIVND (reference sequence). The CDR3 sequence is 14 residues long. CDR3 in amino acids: CASSYGGSSYEQYF. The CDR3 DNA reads TGTGCCAGTAGTTATGGCGGGAGCTCCTACGAGCAGTACTTC.

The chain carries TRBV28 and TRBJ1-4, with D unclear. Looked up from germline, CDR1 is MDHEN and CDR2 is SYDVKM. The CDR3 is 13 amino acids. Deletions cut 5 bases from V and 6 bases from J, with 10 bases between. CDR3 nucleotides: TGTGCCAGCAGTAGCCCGAGAGATGAAAAACTGTTTTTT. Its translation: CASSSPRDEKLFF.

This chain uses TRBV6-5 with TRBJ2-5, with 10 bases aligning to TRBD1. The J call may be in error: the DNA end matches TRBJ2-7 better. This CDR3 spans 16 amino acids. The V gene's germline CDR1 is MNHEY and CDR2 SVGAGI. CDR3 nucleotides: TGTGCCAGCAGTTACTCGGGGAGGACAGGGGGCTACGAGCAGTACTTC. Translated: CASSYSGRTGGYEQYF.

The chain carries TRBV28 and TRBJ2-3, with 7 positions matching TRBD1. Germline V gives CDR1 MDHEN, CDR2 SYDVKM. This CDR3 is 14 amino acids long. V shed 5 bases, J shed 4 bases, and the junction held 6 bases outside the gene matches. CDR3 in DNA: TGTGCCAGCAGTCTCAGACAGGGCGCAGATACGCAGTATTTT. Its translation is CASSLRQGADTQYF.

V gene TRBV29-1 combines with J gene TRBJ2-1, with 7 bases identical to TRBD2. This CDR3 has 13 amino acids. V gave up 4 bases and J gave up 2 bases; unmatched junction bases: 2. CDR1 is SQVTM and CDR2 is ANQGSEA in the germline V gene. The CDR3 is CSVGTSAYNEQFF. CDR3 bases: TGCAGCGTTGGTACTAGCGCCTACAATGAGCAGTTCTTC.

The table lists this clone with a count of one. This chain's CDR3 is CASSFEGGGEKLFF. The CDR3 DNA is TGCGCCAGCAGCTTTGAGGGAGGGGGTGAAAAACTGTTTTTT. The V gene is TRBV5-1, the J gene TRBJ1-4; D is possibly TRBD1 (6 bases). The CDR3 length is 14 residues. V dropped 2 bases and J dropped 7 bases, with 12 bases sitting between them. Germline V gene lookup returns CDR1 SGHRS and CDR2 YFSETQ. Supplemented by reference TRBV5-1 and TRBJ1-4, the full variable domain reads KAGVTQTPRYLIKTRGQQVTLSCSPISGHRSVSWYQQTPGQGLQFLFEYFSETQRNKGNFPGRFSGRQFSNSRSEMNVSTLELGDSALYLCASSFEGGGEKLFFGSGTQLSVL.

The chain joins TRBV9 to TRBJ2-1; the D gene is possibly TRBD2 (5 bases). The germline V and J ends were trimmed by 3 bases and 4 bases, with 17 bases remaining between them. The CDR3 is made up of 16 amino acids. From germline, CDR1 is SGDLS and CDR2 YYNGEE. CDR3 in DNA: TGTGCCAGCAGCGCCCTAACCTCGGGGTTTTACAATGAGCAGTTCTTC. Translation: CASSALTSGFYNEQFF.

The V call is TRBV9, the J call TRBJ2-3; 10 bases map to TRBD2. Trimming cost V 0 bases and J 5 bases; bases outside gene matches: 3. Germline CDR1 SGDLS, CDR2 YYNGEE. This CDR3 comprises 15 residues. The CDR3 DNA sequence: TGTGCCAGCAGCGTAGCTAGCGGGAGAGGAGATACGCAGTATTTT. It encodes CASSVASGRGDTQYF. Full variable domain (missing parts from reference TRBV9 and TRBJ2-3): DSGVTQTPKHLITATGQRVTLRCSPRSGDLSVYWYQQSLDQGLQFLIQYYNGEERAKGNILERFSAQQFPDLHSELNLSSLELGDSALYFCASSVASGRGDTQYFGPGTRLTVL.

The CDR3 loop reads CASSLAMGLEGSGELFF. The CDR3 bases are TGTGCCAGCAGCTTAGCCATGGGACTAGAAGGGTCCGGGGAGCTGTTTTTT. The chain couples TRBV7-2 to TRBJ2-2; 8 nucleotides agree with TRBD2. The CDR3 has 17 amino acids. Germline V gene lookup returns CDR1 SGHTA and CDR2 FQGNSA. V was pared by 0 bases and J by 6 bases, with 9 bases of the junction left unmatched.

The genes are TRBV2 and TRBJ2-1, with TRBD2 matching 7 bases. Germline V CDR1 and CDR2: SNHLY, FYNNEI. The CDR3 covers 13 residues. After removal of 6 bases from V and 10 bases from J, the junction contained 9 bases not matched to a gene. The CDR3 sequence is CASSGNSGHEQFF. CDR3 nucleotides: TGTGCCAGCAGCGGCAATAGCGGGCACGAGCAGTTCTTC. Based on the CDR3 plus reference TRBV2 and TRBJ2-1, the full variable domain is EPEVTQTPSHQVTQMGQEVILRCVPISNHLYFYWYRQILGQKVEFLVSFYNNEISEKSEIFDDQFSVERPDGSNFTLKIRSTKLEDSAMYFCASSGNSGHEQFFGPGTRLTVL.

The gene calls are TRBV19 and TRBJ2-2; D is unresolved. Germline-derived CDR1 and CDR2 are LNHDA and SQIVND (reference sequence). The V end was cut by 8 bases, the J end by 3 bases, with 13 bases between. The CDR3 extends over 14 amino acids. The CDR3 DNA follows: TGTGCCAGTTTGGAGCGTAAAGACACCGGGGAGCTGTTTTTT. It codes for CASLERKDTGELFF.

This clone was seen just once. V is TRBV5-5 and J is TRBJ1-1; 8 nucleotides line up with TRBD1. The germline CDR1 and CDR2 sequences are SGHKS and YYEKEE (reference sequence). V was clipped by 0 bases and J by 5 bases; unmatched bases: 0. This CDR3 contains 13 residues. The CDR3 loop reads CASSLDRGTEAFF. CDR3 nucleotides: TGTGCCAGCAGCTTGGACAGGGGGACTGAAGCTTTCTTT.

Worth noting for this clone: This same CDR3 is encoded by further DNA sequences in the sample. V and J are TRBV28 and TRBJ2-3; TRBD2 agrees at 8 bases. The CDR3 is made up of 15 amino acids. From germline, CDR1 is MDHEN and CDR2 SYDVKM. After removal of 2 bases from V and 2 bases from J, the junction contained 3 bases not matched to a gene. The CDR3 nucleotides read TGTGCCAGCAGTTTACCTAGCGGGCTCACAGATACGCAGTATTTT. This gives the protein CASSLPSGLTDTQYF. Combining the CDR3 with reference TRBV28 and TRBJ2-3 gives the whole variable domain DVKVTQSSRYLVKRTGEKVFLECVQDMDHENMFWYRQDPGLGLRLIYFSYDVKMKEKGDIPEGYSVSREKKERFSLILESASTNQTSMYLCASSLPSGLTDTQYFGPGTRLTVL.

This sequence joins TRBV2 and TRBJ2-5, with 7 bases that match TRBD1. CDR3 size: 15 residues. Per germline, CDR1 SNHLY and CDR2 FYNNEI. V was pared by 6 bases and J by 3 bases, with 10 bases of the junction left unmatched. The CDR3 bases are TGTGCCAGCAGCTTATTGATAGGGGGCGAAGAGACCCAGTACTTC. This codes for CASSLLIGGEETQYF.

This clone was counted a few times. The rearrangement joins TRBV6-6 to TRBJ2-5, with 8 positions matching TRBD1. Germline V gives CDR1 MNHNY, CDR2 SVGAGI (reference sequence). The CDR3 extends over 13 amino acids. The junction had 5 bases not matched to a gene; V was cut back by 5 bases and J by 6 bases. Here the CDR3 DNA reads TGTGCCAGCAGTAAGACAGGGGTGAAGACCCAGTACTTC. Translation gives CASSKTGVKTQYF.

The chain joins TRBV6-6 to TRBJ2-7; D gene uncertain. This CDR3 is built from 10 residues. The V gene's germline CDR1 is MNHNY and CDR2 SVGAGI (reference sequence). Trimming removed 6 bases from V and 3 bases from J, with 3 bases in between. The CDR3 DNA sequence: TGTGCCAGCAGCTTCTACGAGCAGTACTTC. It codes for CASSFYEQYF.

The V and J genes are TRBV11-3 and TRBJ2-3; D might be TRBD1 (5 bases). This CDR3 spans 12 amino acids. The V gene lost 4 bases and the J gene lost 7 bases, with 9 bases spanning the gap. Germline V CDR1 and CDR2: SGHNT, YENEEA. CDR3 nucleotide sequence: TGTGCCAGCAGCTCAGGGCGAAATACGCAGTATTTT. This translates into CASSSGRNTQYF.

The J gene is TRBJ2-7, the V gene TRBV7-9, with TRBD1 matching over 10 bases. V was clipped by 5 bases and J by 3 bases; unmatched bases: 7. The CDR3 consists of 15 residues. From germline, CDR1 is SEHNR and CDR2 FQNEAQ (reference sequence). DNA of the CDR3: TGTGCCAGCAGCGACGGGACAGGGGTTGGCTACGAGCAGTACTTC. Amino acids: CASSDGTGVGYEQYF.

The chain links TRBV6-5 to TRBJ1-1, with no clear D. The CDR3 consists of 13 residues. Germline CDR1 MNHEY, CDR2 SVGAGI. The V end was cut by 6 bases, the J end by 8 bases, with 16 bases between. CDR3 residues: CASSSEEGSEAFF. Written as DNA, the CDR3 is TGTGCCAGCAGCTCAGAGGAGGGTTCGGAAGCTTTCTTT.

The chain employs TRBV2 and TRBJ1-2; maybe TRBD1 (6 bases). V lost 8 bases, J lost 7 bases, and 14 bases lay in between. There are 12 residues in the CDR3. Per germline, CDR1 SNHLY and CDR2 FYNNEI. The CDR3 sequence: CASRQQGLGYTF. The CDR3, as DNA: TGTGCCAGCCGCCAGCAGGGGCTTGGCTACACCTTC.

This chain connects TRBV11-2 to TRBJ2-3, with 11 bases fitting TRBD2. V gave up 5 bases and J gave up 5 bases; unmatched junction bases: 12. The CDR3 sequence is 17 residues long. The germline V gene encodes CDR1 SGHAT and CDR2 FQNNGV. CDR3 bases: TGTGCCAGCAGCCCCTCCCGACTAGCGGGGAGGAGAGATACGCAGTATTTT. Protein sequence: CASSPSRLAGRRDTQYF.

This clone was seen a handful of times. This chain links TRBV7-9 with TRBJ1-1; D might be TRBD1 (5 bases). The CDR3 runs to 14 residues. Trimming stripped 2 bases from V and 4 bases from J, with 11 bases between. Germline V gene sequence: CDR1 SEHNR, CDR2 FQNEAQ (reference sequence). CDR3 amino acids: CASSLRGRGTEAFF. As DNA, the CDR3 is TGTGCCAGCAGCTTAAGGGGTAGGGGCACTGAAGCTTTCTTT.

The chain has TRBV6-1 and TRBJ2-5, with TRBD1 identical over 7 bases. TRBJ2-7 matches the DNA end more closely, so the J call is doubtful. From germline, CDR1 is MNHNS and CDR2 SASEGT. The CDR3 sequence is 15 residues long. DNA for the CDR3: TGTGCCAGCAGTAGATCCGGGACAGATACCTACGAGCAGTACTTC. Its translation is CASSRSGTDTYEQYF.